This section outlines one T cell receptor (beta chain) sequence together with its context. This clone was seen a few times. The antigen it recognizes is unknown. Per-base quality was not reported, and no clone a single base away is much larger than it. Library preparation employed the immunoSEQ multiplex PCR assay. The multiplex PCR relied on a mix of 60 forward primers for TCR Vbeta segments and 13 reverse primers for TCR Jbeta segments. A multiplex PCR assay on genomic DNA amplified the CDR3 region of rearranged TCR beta genes. Amplified TCR beta libraries were sequenced as 87-base-pair reads on the Illumina HiSeq System. From the authors' description of their analysis: Across the 640 or so repertoires, a later analysis counted approximately 83 million unique TCR beta chains, roughly 11 million of which were shared by at least two donors. To remove PCR and sequencing errors, raw reads were error-corrected and collapsed into unique sequences using a nearest-neighbor algorithm that merged closely related sequences. CDR3 sequences were aligned to IMGT reference sequences to assign V, D and J gene segments. For a sequence to be retained, a match of at least six nucleotides to both a V gene segment and a J gene segment was required. A rearrangement was called productive if the CDR3 had no stop codons and remained in frame with V and J, and every other rearrangement was called non-productive. Following IMGT convention, CDR3 was defined as the stretch from the second conserved V-encoded cysteine to the conserved J-encoded phenylalanine. Sequences without an unambiguous match to a single V gene segment were excluded from the earlier analysis of about 630 of the donors. In an earlier analysis of several hundred of the donors, V segments were called functional above 56.7% productive rearrangements and were called segregating when the between-donor standard deviation exceeded 5%. A statistical classification framework was built to diagnose cytomegalovirus status from the catalog of TCR beta chain sequences. A later analysis assigned V and J genes by comparing TCR nucleotide sequences with IMGT/GENE-DB human TR gene sequences. The TCRdist pipeline was used in a later analysis to assign CDR3 sequences and most-parsimonious VDJ recombination scenarios. In a later analysis, every TCR beta chain was defined by the combination of its CDR3 amino acid sequence and its V-gene family, and reads without a unique V-gene family were dropped. As a way to deal with suspected cross-contamination and a sequencing artifact, a later analysis dropped under 600 nucleotide sequences that were highly shared and had low generation probability. In a later analysis, a clonal expansion index for each public chain was calculated from normalized within-repertoire ranks of inferred template counts. In a later analysis, generation probabilities were computed with a VDJ recombination model fitted to out-of-frame rearrangements, and the resulting probabilities were checked against IGoR. A later analysis scored TCR-TCR, TCR-HLA and TCR-CMV co-occurrence with hypergeometric tests, applying a repertoire-size bias correction to TCR pairs. A later analysis estimated false discovery rates by permuting HLA or CMV assignments 20 times. In a later analysis, co-occurring TCRs were grouped using DBSCAN, and TCRdist sequence similarity was added for clustering within HLA-allele-positive subsets. Repertoires with fewer than 30,000 or more than 120,000 public chains were left out of co-occurrence clustering, as were four to six repertoires with anomalous nucleotide sharing. TCRdb carries this immuneACCESS record with in-frame sequences only. Its versions omit some clonotypes, under half of them owing to an unresolved V gene in the studies checked, with the rest unexplained. The V and J calls and clone size were taken over from that table, and D and trimming were inferred from the DNA. The sample table lists 150,000 to 180,000 clones, about four fifths of them with a count of one. The ten top clones hold about 2.8% of the sample.

The record originates from a study of cytomegalovirus exposure and HLA in healthy donors (dated by TCRdb to 2016 to 2017). As for the study more broadly: In an earlier analysis of some 550 of the donors, 250 to 300 Gb of sequence data and 117 million unique TCR beta sequences from 150 million to 200 million T cells were reported. Among the roughly 370 genotyped donors, about 85% belonged to the genetic ancestry cluster associated with self-reported Caucasian donors. To predict cytomegalovirus infection status, the study brought together high-throughput TCR immunosequencing, statistical association of individual TCRs with disease status, and machine learning. To decide whether each TCR beta V gene segment behaved as functional or pseudogenic, an earlier analysis of some 600 of the donors relied on high-throughput TCR beta sequencing. In addition to the first cohort of 666 subjects, a separate validation cohort of 120 different subjects was used. In the later analysis, no new phenotypic data were used to find candidate immune exposures; instead, reliance was placed on TCR beta sequences and their occurrence across donors. Roughly five DR-DQ haplotypes were handled as single units for association and clustering, since linkage in the cohort was strong. Typing coverage differed by locus: A, B, C, DRB1 and DQB1 were typed in roughly 629-630 donors, DQA1 in 522, DPA1 in 600 to 610, and DPB1 in 450 to 480. Every discovery cohort repertoire had been produced on one sequencing platform. Donor age, sex, ethnicity and CMV serostatus were collected together with the repertoire data. The study used immunosequencing to profile the T cell repertoires of 666 subjects and linked those repertoires to cytomegalovirus serostatus. In a later analysis, previously published TCR beta repertoires from 600 to 850 donors were re-analyzed and high-resolution HLA genotyping was added so that TCR occurrence patterns could be studied. A later genetic analysis took genome-wide SNP genotypes for about 65% of the 666 donors and used that subset as a discovery cohort. Among about 360 genotyped donors of the cohort, an average of around 240,000 unique TCR beta nucleotide sequences were sequenced per donor, 15% to 20% of them non-productive. An early release covering roughly 580 HLA-typed donors comprised about 310 gigabases of sequencing data and around 80 million unique TCR sequences. HLA typing included class I and class II loci at four-digit resolution. The study aimed to test whether signatures of past pathogen exposure could be identified by cataloging public T cell receptors. The paper as a whole reports these results and caveats: Because the 87-base-pair reads could not distinguish some IMGT-functional V segments, including TRBV6-2 and TRBV6-3, those segments were excluded. Because some donors lacked HLA typing at each locus, the association tests relied only on the typed subset. In a later analysis, HLA-associated TCR beta chains were found to be more clonally expanded and to have lower generation probabilities than equally common non-associated chains. While some public TCRs were present in many individuals, most TCR sequences turned up only very rarely across donors. Strong co-occurrence of HLA alleles, especially DR and DQ, made assigning TCR associations to individual alleles difficult. In an earlier analysis of around 600 of the donors, most TCR beta V segments appeared in productive rearrangements about 90% or about 30% of the time, broadly matching IMGT annotations. At a false discovery rate of 0.05, a later analysis linked approximately 18,000 TCR beta sequences to specific HLA alleles. The cohort was sequenced for TCR beta chains only, and without alpha or paired-chain data the features that could be detected were limited. Roughly uniform sequencing depth across donors was assumed in presence/absence analyses, although this assumption may not hold. In a later analysis, the rate of TCR association differed among HLA loci, with DRB1 alleles having the most associated TCRs and HLA-C alleles having the fewest. In vitro tests confirmed that a few of the cytomegalovirus-associated TCR beta chains recognize cytomegalovirus antigens. A further reported finding was that TCR beta sequences accurately predicted the HLA-A and HLA-B alleles for most subjects in the first cohort. According to the authors, the approach could potentially be generalized to other disease states and immunological phenotypes. The classifier was reported to diagnose cytomegalovirus status with high specificity and sensitivity in both the original and validation cohorts. Several of the top co-occurrence clusters appeared to be linked to parvovirus B19, influenza, CMV and Epstein-Barr virus, according to a later analysis. CMV serostatus was the only immune exposure information available for the cohort. A group of highly shared sequence variants was considered likely to be a technical artifact of the sequencing pipeline. Because counts were too low, about 17 rarely observed V segments, including chromosome 9 orphons, were excluded from the earlier analysis of 587 of the donors. In a later genetic analysis, a missense DCLRE1C variant was associated with V-gene and J-gene trimming of TCR beta chains, and the association was replicated in an independent cohort. In a later genetic analysis, fewer N-insertions in productive TCRs were reported among donors in an Asian-associated ancestry cluster than the roughly 700-donor mean. In a later analysis, most CMV-associated TCR beta chains were found to appear HLA-restricted, with HLA associations seemingly driven largely by CMV exposure. The study listed 150 to 200 TCR beta chains as associated with cytomegalovirus. Correlated functional status among segregating V segments might reflect linkage disequilibrium, but an unknown experimental factor could not be ruled out.

The cohort consisted of some 730 healthy bone marrow donors. At the time of sampling, all cohort members were nominally healthy, though unrecorded immune exposures were likely present. The donor was CMV seronegative and belonged to the group of 320 or so seronegative cohort members. A peripheral blood sample was provided by each donor, and peripheral blood mononuclear cells were used for TCR beta sequencing. Genomic DNA extraction from the blood cell samples was performed with the Qiagen DNeasy Blood Extraction Kit. V sheds 5 bases and J sheds 9 bases, leaving 18 bases between their ends. The CDR3 starts with the cysteine, ends with the phenylalanine, and has 14 residues. Kept here is only the CDR3 DNA, which spans 42 bases and is read in frame from base 1. The germline V gene sets CDR1 to SGHDT and CDR2 to YYEEEE.

The specimen sequenced was PBMCs. The V gene is TRBV5-6 and the J gene is TRBJ2-1; matching of 7 bases hints at TRBD2 as the D gene. The sequence was obtained from a man aged 18 to 30 in good health and CMV-seronegative. Here the CDR3 is given as CASSYQRGGTEQFF. The nucleotides read TGTGCCAGCAGTTATCAGCGCGGGGGCACTGAGCAGTTCTTC.